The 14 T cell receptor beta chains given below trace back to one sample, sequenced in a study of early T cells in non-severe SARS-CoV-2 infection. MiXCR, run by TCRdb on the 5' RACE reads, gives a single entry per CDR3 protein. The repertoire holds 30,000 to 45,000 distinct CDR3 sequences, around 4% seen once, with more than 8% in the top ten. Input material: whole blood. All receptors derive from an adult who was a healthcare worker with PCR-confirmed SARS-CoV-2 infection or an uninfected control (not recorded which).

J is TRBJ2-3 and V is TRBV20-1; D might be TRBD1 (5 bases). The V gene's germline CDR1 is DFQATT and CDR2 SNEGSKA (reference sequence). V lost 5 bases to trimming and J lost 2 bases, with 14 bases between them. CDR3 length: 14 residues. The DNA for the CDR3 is TGCAGTGCTGACCAGGACACGAACACAGATACGCAGTATTTT. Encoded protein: CSADQDTNTDTQYF.

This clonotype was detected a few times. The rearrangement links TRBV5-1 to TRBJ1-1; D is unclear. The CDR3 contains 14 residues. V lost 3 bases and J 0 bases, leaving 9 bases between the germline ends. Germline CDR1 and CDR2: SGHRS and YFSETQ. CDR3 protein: CASSWAQLNTEAFF. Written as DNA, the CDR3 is TGCGCCAGCAGCTGGGCTCAACTGAACACTGAAGCTTTCTTT.

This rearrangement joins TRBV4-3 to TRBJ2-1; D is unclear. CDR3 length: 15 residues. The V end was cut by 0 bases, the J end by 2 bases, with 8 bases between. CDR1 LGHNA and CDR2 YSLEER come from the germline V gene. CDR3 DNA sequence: TGCGCCAGCAGCCAAGATGTTAGTACCTACAATGAGCAGTTCTTC. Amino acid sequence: CASSQDVSTYNEQFF.

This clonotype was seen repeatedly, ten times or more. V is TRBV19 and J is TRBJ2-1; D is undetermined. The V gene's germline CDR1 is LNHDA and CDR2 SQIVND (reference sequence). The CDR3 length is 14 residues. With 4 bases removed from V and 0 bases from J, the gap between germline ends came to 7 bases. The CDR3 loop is CASSSASSYNEQFF. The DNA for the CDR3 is TGTGCCAGTAGTAGTGCGAGCTCCTACAATGAGCAGTTCTTC. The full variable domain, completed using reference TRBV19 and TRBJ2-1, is DGGITQSPKYLFRKEGQNVTLSCEQNLNHDAMYWYRQDPGQGLRLIYYSQIVNDFQKGDIAEGYSVSREKKESFPLTVTSAQKNPTAFYLCASSSASSYNEQFFGPGTRLTVL.

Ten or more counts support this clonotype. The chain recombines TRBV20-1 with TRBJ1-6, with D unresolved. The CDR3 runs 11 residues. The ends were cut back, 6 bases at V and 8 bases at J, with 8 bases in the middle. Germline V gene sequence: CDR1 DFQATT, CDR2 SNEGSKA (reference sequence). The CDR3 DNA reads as TGCAGTGCCAACGAGGATTCACCCCTCCACTTT. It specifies CSANEDSPLHF.

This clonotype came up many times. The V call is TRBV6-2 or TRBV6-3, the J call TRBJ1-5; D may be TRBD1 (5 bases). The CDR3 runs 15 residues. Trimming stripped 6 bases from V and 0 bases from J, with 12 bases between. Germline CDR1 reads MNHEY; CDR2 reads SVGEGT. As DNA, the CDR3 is TGTGCCAGCAGCTCAGGGTACTATAGCAATCAGCCCCAGCATTTT. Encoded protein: CASSSGYYSNQPQHF.

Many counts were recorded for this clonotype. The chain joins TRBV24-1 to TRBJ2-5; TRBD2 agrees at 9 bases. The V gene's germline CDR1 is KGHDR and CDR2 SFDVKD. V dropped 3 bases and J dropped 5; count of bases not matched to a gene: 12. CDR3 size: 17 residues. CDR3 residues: CATSDRIGLAQGETQYF. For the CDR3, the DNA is TGTGCCACCAGTGATCGAATCGGACTAGCGCAGGGGGAGACCCAGTACTTC.

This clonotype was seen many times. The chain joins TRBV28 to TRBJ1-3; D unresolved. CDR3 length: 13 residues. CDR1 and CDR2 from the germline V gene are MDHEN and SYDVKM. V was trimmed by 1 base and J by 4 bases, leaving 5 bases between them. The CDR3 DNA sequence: TGTGCCAGCAGTTTATACGGCGGAAACACCATATATTTT. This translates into CASSLYGGNTIYF.

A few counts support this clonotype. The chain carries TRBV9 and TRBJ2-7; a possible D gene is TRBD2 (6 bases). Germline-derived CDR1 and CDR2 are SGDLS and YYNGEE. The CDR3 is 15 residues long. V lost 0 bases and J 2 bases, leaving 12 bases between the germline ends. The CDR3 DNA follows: TGTGCCAGCAGCGTAGCGGGGACTGGGACCTACGAGCAGTACTTC. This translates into CASSVAGTGTYEQYF.

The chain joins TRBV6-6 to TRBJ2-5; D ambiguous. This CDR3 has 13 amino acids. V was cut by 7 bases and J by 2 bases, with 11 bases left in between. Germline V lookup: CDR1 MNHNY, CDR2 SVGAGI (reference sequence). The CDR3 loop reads CASMGSKQETQYF. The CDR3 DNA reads TGTGCCAGCATGGGATCTAAGCAAGAGACCCAGTACTTC.

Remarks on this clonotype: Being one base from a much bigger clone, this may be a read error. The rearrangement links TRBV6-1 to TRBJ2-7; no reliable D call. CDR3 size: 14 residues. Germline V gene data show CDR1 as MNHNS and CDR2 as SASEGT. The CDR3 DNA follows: TGTGCCAACAGTGAGCCAGTTCGATCCTACGAGCAGTACGTC. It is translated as CANSEPVRSYEQYV.

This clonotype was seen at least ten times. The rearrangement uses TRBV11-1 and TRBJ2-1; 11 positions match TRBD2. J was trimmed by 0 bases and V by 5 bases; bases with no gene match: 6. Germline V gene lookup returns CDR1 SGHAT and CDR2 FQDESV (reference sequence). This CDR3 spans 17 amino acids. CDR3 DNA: TGTGCCAGCAGCCTAGGGACTAGCGGTAGCTCCTACAATGAGCAGTTCTTC. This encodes CASSLGTSGSSYNEQFF.

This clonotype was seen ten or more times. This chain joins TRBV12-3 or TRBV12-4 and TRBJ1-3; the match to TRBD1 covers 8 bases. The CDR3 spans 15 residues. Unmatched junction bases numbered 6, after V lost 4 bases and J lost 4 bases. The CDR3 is CASSYNRGSGNTIYF. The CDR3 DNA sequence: TGTGCCAGCAGTTATAACAGGGGGAGCGGAAACACCATATATTTT.

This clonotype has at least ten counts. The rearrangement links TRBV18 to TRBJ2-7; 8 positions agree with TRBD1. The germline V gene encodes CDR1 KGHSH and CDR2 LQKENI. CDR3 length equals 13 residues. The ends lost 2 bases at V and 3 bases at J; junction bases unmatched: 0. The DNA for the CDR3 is TGTGCCAGCTCACCAACAGGGGGCTACGAGCAGTACTTC. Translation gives CASSPTGGYEQYF.